The source of this TCR beta chain is a study of CD8+ T cells in alopecia areata. Study-wide background: Tofacitinib exposure lasted 6 to 18 months, followed by 6 months off drug.

The treatment here: oral pan-JAK inhibitor, 5-10 mg twice daily. From PBMCs, CD4+ and CD8+ T cells were sorted. The V gene end was trimmed by 3 bases and the J gene end by 5 bases; junction bases not matched to a gene: 9. This CDR3 region has 15 residues. Germline CDR1 is KGHSH and CDR2 is LQKENI. Extracted RNA was reverse transcribed into cDNA, the sequencing template. Here immunoSEQ multiplex PCR was the method, and the copy in TCRdb shows in-frame clones only, minus some. This table has fewer than 250,000 clones, around two fifths appearing once. Of note for this clone: Its antigen is not identified.

General study findings and limits: Lesional scalp, especially alopecia totalis/universalis, showed higher clonality than normal scalp. Many expanded lesional clones persisted in scalp and blood during tofacitinib treatment.

The source of this sequence is a human donor with alopecia areata. This material consisted of CD4+ T cells sorted from blood, taken at approximately week 39, from a patient treated with tofacitinib. The chain joins TRBV18 to TRBJ2-7; TRBD1 matches 8 bases. This CDR3 is CASSPPTGARNEQYF. DNA of the CDR3: TGTGCCAGCTCACCGCCGACAGGGGCGAGAAACGAGCAGTACTTC.